This TCR beta chain originates from a study of blood T cell repertoires in COVID-19. The study assigned cohorts using participant-reported clinical history. CDR3 size: 15 residues. Germline CDR1 reads SGHDN; CDR2 reads FVKESK. V lost 2 bases, J lost 5 bases, and 15 bases lay in between. Study processing details: Quantification of nucleated cells was approximated via reference gene primer amplification. The repertoire was sequenced with immunoSEQ multiplex PCR; TCRdb's copy has only in-frame clones and lacks some. V, J and clone size are taken as reported in that table, and D and trimming were inferred from the DNA itself. The table shows 360,000 or so clones, with roughly nine tenths occurring only once.

Sequencing input: PBMCs or T cells enriched from blood (not recorded which). This clonotype was obtained from a young woman who had recovered from COVID-19. The chain links TRBV14 to TRBJ1-1, with D perhaps matching TRBD1 (5 bases). CDR3 sequence: CASSQPVGEGTEAFF. CDR3 in DNA: TGTGCCAGCAGCCAACCCGTCGGGGAGGGGACTGAAGCTTTCTTT.